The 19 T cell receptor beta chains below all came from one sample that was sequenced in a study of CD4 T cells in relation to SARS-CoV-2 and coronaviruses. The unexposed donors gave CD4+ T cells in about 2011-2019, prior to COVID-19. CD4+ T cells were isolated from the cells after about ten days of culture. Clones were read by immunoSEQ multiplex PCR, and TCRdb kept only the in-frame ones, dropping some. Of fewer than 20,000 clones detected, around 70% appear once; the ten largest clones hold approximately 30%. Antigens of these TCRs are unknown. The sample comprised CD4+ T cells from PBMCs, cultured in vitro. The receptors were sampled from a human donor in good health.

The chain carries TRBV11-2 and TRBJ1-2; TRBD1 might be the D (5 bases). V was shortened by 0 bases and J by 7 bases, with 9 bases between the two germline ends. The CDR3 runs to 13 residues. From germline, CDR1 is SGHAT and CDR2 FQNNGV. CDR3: CASSLEGLSGYTF. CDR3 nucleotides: TGTGCCAGCAGCTTAGAGGGGCTGAGTGGCTACACCTTC.

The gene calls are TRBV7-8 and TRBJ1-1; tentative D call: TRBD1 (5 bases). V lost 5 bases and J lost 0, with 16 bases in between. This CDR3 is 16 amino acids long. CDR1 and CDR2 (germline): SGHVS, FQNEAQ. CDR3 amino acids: CASSQWGLGVNTEAFF. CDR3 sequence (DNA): TGTGCCAGCAGCCAGTGGGGTCTAGGGGTGAACACTGAAGCTTTCTTT.

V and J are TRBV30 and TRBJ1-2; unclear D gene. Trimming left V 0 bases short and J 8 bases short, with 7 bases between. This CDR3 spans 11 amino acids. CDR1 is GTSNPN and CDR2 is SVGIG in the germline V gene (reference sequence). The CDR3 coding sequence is TGTGCCTGGAGTGTACAAGGGGGCTACACCTTC. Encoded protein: CAWSVQGGYTF.

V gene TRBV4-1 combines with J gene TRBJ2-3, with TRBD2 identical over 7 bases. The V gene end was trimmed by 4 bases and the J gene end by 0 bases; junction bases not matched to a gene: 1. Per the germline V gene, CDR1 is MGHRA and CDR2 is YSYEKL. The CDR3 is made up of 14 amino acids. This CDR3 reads CASSRGGSTDTQYF. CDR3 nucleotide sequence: TGCGCCAGCAGCCGCGGGGGAAGCACAGATACGCAGTATTTT.

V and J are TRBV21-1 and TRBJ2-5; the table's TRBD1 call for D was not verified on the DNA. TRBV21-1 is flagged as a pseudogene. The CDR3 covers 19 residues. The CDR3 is CASSKGTGSRHPPVGTQYF. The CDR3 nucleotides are TGTGCCAGCAGCAAAGGGACAGGGTCTAGGCACCCTCCCGTCGGGACCCAGTACTTC.

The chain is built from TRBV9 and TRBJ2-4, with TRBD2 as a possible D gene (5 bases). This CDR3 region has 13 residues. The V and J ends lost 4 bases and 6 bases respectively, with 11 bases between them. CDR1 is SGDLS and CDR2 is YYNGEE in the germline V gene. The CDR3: CASSTREGNIQYF. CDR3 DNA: TGTGCCAGCAGCACTCGAGAGGGAAACATTCAGTACTTC.

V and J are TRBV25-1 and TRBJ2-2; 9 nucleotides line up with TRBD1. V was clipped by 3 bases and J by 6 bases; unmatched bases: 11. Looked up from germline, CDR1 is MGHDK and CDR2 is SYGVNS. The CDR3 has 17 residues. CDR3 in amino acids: CASSELSGTGKAGELFF. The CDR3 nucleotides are TGTGCCAGCAGTGAGTTGTCCGGGACAGGGAAAGCCGGGGAGCTGTTTTTT.

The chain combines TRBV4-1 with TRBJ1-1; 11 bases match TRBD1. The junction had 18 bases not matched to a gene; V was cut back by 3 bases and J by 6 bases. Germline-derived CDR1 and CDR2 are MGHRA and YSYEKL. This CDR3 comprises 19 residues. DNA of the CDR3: TGCGCCAGCAGCCAGGCCCTATTGGGACAGGGGGTCTTGGGACCTGAAGCTTTCTTT. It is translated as CASSQALLGQGVLGPEAFF.

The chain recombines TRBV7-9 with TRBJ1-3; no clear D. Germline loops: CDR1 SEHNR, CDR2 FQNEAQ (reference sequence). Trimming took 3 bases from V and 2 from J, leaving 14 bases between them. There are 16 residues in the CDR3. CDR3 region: CASSFPPTQTGNTIYF. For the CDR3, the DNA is TGTGCCAGCAGCTTCCCTCCGACTCAAACTGGAAACACCATATATTTT.

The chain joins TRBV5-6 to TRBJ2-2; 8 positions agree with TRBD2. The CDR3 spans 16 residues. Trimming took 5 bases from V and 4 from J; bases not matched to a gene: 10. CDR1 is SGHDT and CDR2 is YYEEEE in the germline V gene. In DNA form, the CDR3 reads TGTGCCAGCAGTCCGCCCGGGGGGGAGTTCACCGGGGAGCTGTTTTTT. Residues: CASSPPGGEFTGELFF.

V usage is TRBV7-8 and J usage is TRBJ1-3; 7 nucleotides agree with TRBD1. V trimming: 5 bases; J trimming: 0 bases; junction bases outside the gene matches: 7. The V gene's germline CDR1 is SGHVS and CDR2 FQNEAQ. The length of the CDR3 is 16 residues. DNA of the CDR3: TGTGCCAGCAGCCCTCAGGGACAGTCCTCTGGAAACACCATATATTTT. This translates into CASSPQGQSSGNTIYF.

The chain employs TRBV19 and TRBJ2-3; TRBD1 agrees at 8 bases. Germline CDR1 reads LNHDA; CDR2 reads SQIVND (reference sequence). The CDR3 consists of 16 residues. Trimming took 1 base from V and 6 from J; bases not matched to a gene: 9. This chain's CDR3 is CASSIGQGRSADTQYF. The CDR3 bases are TGTGCCAGTAGTATAGGACAGGGGAGAAGCGCGGATACGCAGTATTTT.

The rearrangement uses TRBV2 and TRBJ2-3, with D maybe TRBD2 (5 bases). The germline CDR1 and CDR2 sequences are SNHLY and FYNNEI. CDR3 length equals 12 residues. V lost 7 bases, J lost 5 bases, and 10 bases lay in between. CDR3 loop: CASILAGDTQYF. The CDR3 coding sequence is TGTGCCAGCATACTCGCGGGAGATACGCAGTATTTT.

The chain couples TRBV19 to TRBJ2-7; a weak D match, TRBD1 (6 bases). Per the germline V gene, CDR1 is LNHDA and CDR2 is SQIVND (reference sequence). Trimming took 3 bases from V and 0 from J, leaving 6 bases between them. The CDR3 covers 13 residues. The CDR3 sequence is CASSMGHSYEQYF. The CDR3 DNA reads TGTGCCAGTAGTATGGGACACTCCTACGAGCAGTACTTC.

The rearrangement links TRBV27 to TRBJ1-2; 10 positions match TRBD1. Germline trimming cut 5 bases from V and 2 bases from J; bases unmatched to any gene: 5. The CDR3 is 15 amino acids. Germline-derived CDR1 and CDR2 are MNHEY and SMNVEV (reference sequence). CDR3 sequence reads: CASSTTGGFNYGYTF. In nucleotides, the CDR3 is TGTGCCAGCAGTACGACAGGGGGCTTCAACTATGGCTACACCTTC.

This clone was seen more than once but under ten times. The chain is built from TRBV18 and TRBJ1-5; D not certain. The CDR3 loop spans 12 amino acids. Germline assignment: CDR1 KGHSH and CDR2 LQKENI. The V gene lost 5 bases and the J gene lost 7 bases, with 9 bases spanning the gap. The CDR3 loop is CASSMPGQPQHF. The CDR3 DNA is TGTGCCAGCTCAATGCCCGGACAGCCCCAGCATTTT.

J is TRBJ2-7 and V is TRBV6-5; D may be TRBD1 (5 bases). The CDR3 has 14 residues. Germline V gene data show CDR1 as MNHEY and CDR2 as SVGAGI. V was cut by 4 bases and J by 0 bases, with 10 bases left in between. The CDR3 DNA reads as TGTGCCAGCAGTTCCGGACACCACTCCTACGAGCAGTACTTC. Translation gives CASSSGHHSYEQYF.

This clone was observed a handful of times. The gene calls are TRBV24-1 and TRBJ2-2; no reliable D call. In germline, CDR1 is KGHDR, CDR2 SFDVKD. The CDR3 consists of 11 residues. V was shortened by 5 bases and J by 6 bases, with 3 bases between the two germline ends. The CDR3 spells CATSVSGELFF. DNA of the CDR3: TGTGCCACCAGTGTCTCCGGGGAGCTGTTTTTT.

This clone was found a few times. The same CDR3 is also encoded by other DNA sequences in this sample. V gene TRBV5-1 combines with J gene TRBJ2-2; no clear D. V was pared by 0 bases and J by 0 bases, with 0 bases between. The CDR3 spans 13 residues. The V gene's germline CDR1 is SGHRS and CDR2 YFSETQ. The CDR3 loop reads CASSLANTGELFF. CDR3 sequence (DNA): TGCGCCAGCAGCTTGGCGAACACCGGGGAGCTGTTTTTT.